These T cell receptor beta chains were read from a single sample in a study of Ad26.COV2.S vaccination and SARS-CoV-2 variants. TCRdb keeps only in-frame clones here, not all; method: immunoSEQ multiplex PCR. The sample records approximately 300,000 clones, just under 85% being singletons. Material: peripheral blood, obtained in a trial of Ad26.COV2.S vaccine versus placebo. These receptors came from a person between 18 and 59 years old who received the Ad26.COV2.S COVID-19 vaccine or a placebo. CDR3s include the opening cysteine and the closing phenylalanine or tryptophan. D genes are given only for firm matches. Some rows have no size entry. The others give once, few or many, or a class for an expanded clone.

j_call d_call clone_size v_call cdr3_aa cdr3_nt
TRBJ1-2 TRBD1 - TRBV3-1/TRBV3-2 CASSRDRARYTF TGTGCCAGCAGCCGGGACAGGGCCCGCTACACCTTC
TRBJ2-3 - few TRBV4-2 CASSQDPGYTQYF TGTGCCAGCAGCCAAGATCCAGGGTATACGCAGTATTTT
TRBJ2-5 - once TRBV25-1 CASSDPRHRETQYF TGTGCCAGCAGTGATCCCCGGCATCGGGAGACCCAGTACTTC
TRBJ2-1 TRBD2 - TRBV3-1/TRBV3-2 CASSHAGGEFF TGTGCCAGCAGCCATGCGGGGGGGGAGTTCTTC
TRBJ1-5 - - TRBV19 CASTLDGYSNQPQHF TGTGCCAGTACCTTGGACGGTTATAGCAATCAGCCCCAGCATTTT
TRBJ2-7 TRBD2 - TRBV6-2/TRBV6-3 CASSFGLAGAYEQYF TGTGCCAGCAGTTTCGGACTAGCGGGGGCCTACGAGCAGTACTTC
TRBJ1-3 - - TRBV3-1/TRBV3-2 CASSLRGNTIYF TGTGCCAGCAGCCTGAGGGGAAACACCATATATTTT
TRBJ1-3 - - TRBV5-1 CASSSDHAGNTIYF TGCGCCAGCAGCTCCGATCACGCTGGAAACACCATATATTTT
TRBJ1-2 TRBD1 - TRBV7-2 CASVPSWGQGGYGYTF TGTGCCAGCGTCCCTTCCTGGGGGCAGGGGGGATATGGCTACACCTTC
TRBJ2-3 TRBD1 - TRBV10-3 CAITRTATGVEDTQYF TGTGCCATCACTCGGACAGCGACAGGGGTTGAAGATACGCAGTATTTT
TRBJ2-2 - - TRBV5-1 CASSLVQPTGELFF TGCGCCAGCAGCTTGGTACAGCCCACCGGGGAGCTGTTTTTT
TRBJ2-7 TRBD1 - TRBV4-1 CASSPGQGKYEQYF TGCGCCAGCAGCCCGGGACAGGGTAAATACGAGCAGTACTTC
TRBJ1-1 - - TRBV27 CASSLKPGRNTEAFF TGTGCCAGCAGTTTAAAGCCAGGGAGGAACACTGAAGCTTTCTTT
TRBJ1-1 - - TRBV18 CASSRTLNTEAFF TGTGCCAGCTCACGAACGCTGAACACTGAAGCTTTCTTT
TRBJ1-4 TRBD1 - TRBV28 CASNDGTVNEKLFF TGTGCCAGCAACGACGGGACAGTTAATGAAAAACTGTTTTTT
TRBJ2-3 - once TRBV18 CASSPAGARTDTQYF TGTGCCAGCTCACCAGCGGGGGCCCGCACAGATACGCAGTATTTT
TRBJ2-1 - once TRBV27 CASSPTGSYNEQFF TGTGCCAGCAGTCCCACAGGGTCCTACAATGAGCAGTTCTTC
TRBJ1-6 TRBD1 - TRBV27 CASSLRSGGIRSYNSPLHF TGTGCCAGCAGTTTAAGGTCAGGGGGAATCAGATCCTATAATTCACCCCTCCACTTT
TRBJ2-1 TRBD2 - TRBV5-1 CASSLFSGGYNEQFF TGCGCCAGCAGCTTGTTTAGCGGGGGTTACAATGAGCAGTTCTTC
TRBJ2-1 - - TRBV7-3 CASSSPTAPRPYNEQFF TGTGCCAGCAGCTCCCCGACTGCCCCAAGGCCCTACAATGAGCAGTTCTTC
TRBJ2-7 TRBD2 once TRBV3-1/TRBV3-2 CASSQDSSGGYEQYF TGTGCCAGCAGCCAAGATTCTAGCGGGGGCTACGAGCAGTACTTC
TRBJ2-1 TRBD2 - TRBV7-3 CASSQSGTSYNEQFF TGTGCCAGCAGCCAAAGCGGGACCTCCTACAATGAGCAGTTCTTC
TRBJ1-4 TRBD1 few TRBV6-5 CASRRDSLNEKLFF TGTGCCAGCAGACGGGACAGTCTGAATGAAAAACTGTTTTTT
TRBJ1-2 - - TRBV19 CASSTAGGRRSPNYGYTF TGTGCCAGTAGTACGGCCGGCGGTCGGCGGAGTCCTAACTATGGCTACACCTTC
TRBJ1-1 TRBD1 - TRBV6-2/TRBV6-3 CASSPRQGANEAFF TGTGCCAGCAGTCCCAGACAGGGGGCTAATGAAGCTTTCTTT
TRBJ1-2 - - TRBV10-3 CAISEGAGQYYGYTF TGTGCCATCAGTGAGGGCGCAGGGCAATACTATGGCTACACCTTC
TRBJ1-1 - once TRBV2 CASNLKATNTEAFF TGTGCCAGCAACCTAAAAGCGACGAACACTGAAGCTTTCTTT
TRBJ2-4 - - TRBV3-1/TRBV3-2 CASSQVWAGANKNIQYF TGTGCCAGCAGCCAAGTTTGGGCGGGGGCGAACAAAAACATTCAGTACTTC
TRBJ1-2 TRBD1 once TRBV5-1 CASSYTGTGVEGYTF TGCGCCAGCAGCTATACCGGGACAGGGGTTGAAGGCTACACCTTC
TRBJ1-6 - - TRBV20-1 CSASLREGGYSPLHF TGCAGTGCTAGTCTGCGGGAAGGAGGGTATTCACCCCTCCACTTT
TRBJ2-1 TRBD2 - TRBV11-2 CASSSSTSGGSYNEQFF TGTGCCAGCAGCTCCTCGACTAGCGGGGGGTCCTACAATGAGCAGTTCTTC
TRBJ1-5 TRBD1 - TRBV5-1 CASSLGDRISPQHF TGCGCCAGCAGCTTAGGGGACAGAATCAGCCCCCAGCATTTT
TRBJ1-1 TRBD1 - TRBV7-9 CASSLGQVVNTEAFF TGTGCCAGCAGCTTGGGACAGGTGGTGAACACTGAAGCTTTCTTT
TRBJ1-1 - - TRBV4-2 CASSQDDSNTEAFF TGTGCCAGCAGCCAAGACGACAGTAACACTGAAGCTTTCTTT
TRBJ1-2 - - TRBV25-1 CASSKGKANYGYTF TGTGCCAGCAGTAAAGGGAAAGCTAACTATGGCTACACCTTC
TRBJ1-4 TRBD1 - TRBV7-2 CASSSSGGKGEKLFF TGTGCCAGCAGCTCTTCAGGGGGCAAGGGTGAAAAACTGTTTTTT
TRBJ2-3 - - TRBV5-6 CASSFSIQSLDTQYF TGTGCCAGCAGCTTCTCCATCCAGTCCCTGGATACGCAGTATTTT
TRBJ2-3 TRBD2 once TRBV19 CASTPLAGVTDTQYF TGTGCCAGTACCCCACTAGCGGGGGTCACAGATACGCAGTATTTT
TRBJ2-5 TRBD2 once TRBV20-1 CSASMVLEAGGYQETQYF TGCAGTGCTAGTATGGTATTGGAGGCGGGGGGGTACCAAGAGACCCAGTACTTC
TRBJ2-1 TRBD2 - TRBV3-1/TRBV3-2 CASSQAAGGAYNEQFF TGTGCCAGCAGCCAAGCCGCGGGGGGGGCCTACAATGAGCAGTTCTTC
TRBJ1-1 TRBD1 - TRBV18 CASSPAPEGAAAFF TGTGCCAGCTCCCCCGCCCCGGAGGGGGCGGCAGCTTTCTTT